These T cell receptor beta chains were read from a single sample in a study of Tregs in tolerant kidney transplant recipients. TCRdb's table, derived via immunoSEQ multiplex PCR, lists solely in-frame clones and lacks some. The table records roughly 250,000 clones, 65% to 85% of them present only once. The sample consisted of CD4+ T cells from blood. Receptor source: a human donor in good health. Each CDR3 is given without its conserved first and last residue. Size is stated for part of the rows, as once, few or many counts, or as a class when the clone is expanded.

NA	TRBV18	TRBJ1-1	ASSPPDRQNTEAF
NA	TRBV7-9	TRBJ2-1	ASSWGGNEQF
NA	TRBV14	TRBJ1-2	ASSFVDREYGYT
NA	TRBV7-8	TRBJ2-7	ASSGGTLFSYEQY
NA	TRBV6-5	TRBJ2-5	ASIHEGRGKETQY
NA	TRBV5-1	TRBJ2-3	ASSIRTRGGSDTQY
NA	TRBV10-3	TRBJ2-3	AIRAHSGSGTDTQY
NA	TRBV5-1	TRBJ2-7	ASSRGLAISYEQY
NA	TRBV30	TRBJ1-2	AWSPLQDYGYT
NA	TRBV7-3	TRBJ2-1	ASSSGGLYNEQF
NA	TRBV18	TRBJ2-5	ASSPYRDQETQY
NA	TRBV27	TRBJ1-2	ASRPRGEGSNYGYT
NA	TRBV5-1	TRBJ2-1	ASSQDRSSYNEQF
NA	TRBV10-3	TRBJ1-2	AISETGRGQYYGYT
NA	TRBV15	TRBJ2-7	ATSRPDSYEQY
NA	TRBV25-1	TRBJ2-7	ASRKSPAYEQY
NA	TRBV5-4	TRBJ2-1	ASSWVTGGLAEQF
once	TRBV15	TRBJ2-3	ATSRGRSGGLSTDTQY
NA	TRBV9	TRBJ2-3	ASTRRIAGEGRDTQY
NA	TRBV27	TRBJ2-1	ASSLSPPGQGDYNEQF
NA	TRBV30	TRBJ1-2	AWRLQGFEGYT
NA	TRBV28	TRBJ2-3	ASRPHRADTDTQY
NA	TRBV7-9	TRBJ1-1	ASSTKREFEAF
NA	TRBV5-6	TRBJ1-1	ASSTLTGVGEAF
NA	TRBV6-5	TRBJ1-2	ASTQAGGDYGYT
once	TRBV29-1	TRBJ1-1	SAQTGEGTEAF
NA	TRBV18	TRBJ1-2	ASSGTGDGYT
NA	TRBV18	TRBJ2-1	ASSPPGASYNEQF
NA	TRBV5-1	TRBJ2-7	ASSLGGSSYEQY
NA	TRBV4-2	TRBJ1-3	ASSQDGTVGGNTIY
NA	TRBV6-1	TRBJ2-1	ARTYGQGVYNEQF
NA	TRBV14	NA	ASSQDYEDEQY
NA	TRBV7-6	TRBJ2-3	ASSLYGTDTQY
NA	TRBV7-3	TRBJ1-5	ASTIRRGENQPQH
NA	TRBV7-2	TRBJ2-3	AVWERPTDTQY
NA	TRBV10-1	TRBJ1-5	ASKKGREGGQPQH
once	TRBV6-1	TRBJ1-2	ASSPTGAQAYGYT
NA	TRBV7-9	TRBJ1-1	ASRSSGAGDSGAF
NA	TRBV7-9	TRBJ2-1	ASSLSGSSYNEQF
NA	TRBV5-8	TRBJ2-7	ASSLRDREVREQY
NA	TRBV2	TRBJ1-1	ASSEARTAEAF
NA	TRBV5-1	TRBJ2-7	ASSFRSSGTDEQY
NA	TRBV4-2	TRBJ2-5	ASSQRDREGETQY
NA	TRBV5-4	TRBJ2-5	ASSPQGQETQY
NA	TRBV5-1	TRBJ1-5	ASSLGTGLGQPQH
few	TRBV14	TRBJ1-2	ASSLSGTGFGYT
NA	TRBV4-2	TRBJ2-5	ASSQDRGRETQY
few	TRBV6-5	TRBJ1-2	ASTNTRTGNYGYT
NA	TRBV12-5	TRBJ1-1	ASGLFPGMAF
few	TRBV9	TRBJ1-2	ASREGQGYGYT
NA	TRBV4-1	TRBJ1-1	ASSPVGSLNTEAF
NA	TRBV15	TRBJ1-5	ATSRGPNGKGPREPQH